This TCR beta chain was sequenced for a study of glioma-infiltrating T cells. The CDR3 sequence is 13 residues long. The V segment lost 4 bases and the J segment 3 bases; nucleotides outside the gene matches: 4. CDR1 is GTSNPN, CDR2 SVGIG, per germline (reference sequence). Study outcomes and limitations: Only very few CDR3 sequences appeared in both tissue and blood. Tissue-blood divergence was below expectation in non-neoplastic patients, above in gliomas.

Amplification of TCR alpha and beta CDR3 regions from RNA used iRepertoire nested multiplex PCR. In TCRdb, the multiplex PCR reads were re-called with MiXCR into one record per CDR3 protein. The repertoire holds fewer than 110,000 distinct CDR3 sequences, with around 31% as singletons. This clonotype was observed a handful of times. The antigen is undetermined. This clonotype was obtained from a human donor with low-grade glioma or glioblastoma, undergoing nonglioma brain surgery, or in good health (not recorded which). This sequence joins TRBV30 and TRBJ2-3; TRBD1 agrees at 7 bases. Sequencing input: glioma tissue, nonneoplastic brain tissue, or PBMCs (not recorded which). CDR3 DNA sequence: TGTGCCTGGATAGGGGGCGGTACAGATACGCAGTATTTT. It yields the protein CAWIGGGTDTQYF.